Below, 22 T cell receptor beta chains from the same sample are listed, as sequenced in a study of control samples from healthy donors and cancer patients. The method was immunoSEQ multiplex PCR; TCRdb's version includes in-frame clones alone and lacks a portion of them. This sample has 100,000 to 150,000 clones, with around 94% found just once. The sample consisted of PBMCs. These receptor sequences come from an elderly man with head and neck cancer.

A single count supports this clone. This chain connects TRBV15 to TRBJ1-2; D unclear. This CDR3 has 15 amino acids. With 0 bases removed from V and 7 bases from J, the gap between germline ends came to 15 bases. The germline gives CDR1 LNHNV, CDR2 YYDKDF (reference sequence). Here the CDR3 DNA reads TGTGCCACCAGCAGAGATCGAGGTCAGTCCTCTGGCTACACCTTC. Amino acid sequence: CATSRDRGQSSGYTF.

The chain carries TRBV12-3 or TRBV12-4 and TRBJ1-6; the D is unclear. The CDR3 length is 13 residues. Trimming shortened V by 5 bases and J by 8 bases, and 10 bases separated the two germline ends. The CDR3: CASSIRVDSPLHF. CDR3 nucleotides: TGTGCCAGCAGTATCCGGGTTGATTCACCCCTCCACTTT.

The chain employs TRBV3-1 (or the pseudogene TRBV3-2) and TRBJ1-5, with D unclear. V was shortened by 1 base and J by 4 bases, with 11 bases between the two germline ends. The CDR3 extends over 15 amino acids. In germline, CDR1 is LGHDT, CDR2 YNNKEL (reference sequence). CDR3 region: CASSQGAVTNQPQHF. DNA for the CDR3: TGTGCCAGCAGCCAAGGAGCAGTCACAAATCAGCCCCAGCATTTT.

The chain is built from TRBV6-4 and TRBJ2-3, with 11 bases fitting TRBD2. CDR3 size: 14 residues. J was trimmed by 4 bases and V by 6 bases; bases with no gene match: 3. Germline CDR1 and CDR2: MRHNA and SNTAGT. The CDR3 region has the DNA TGTGCCAGCAGCCGACTAGCGGGGTCAGATACGCAGTATTTT. As protein: CASSRLAGSDTQYF.

J is TRBJ2-2 and V is TRBV27; no reliable D call. The CDR3 extends over 15 amino acids. Between the trimmed V and J ends, which lost 6 bases and 5 bases, there was a span of 16 bases. CDR1 and CDR2 from the germline V gene are MNHEY and SMNVEV (reference sequence). CDR3 sequence reads: CASSPLWATTGELFF. The CDR3 DNA is TGTGCCAGCAGCCCATTATGGGCGACTACCGGGGAGCTGTTTTTT.

The chain uses TRBV10-3 and TRBJ2-3; D perhaps matches TRBD1 (6 bases). The length of the CDR3 is 14 residues. The V end lost 9 bases, the J end lost 6 bases, and 19 bases lay between the germline ends. CDR1 and CDR2 from the germline V gene are ENHRY and SYGVKD. The CDR3 is CAITQGPLSDTQYF. The CDR3 DNA reads as TGTGCCATAACACAGGGACCCCTTTCTGATACGCAGTATTTT.

About this clone: Additional DNA sequences in this sample encode the identical CDR3. The rearrangement uses TRBV18 and TRBJ2-5; D is ambiguous. Trimming shortened V by 1 base and J by 5 bases, and 2 bases separated the two germline ends. The CDR3 runs to 11 residues. In germline, CDR1 is KGHSH, CDR2 LQKENI. DNA of the CDR3: TGTGCCAGCTCACCACAGGAGACCCAGTACTTC. As protein: CASSPQETQYF.

This chain connects TRBV4-3 to TRBJ2-4; perhaps TRBD2 as D (5 bases). The CDR3 runs 13 residues. V was cut by 0 bases and J by 12 bases, with 12 bases left in between. Germline V lookup: CDR1 LGHNA, CDR2 YSLEER. The CDR3 DNA is TGCGCCAGCAGCCAAGATCGGGGTACCACTCAGTACTTC. It yields the protein CASSQDRGTTQYF.

The rearrangement uses TRBV2 and TRBJ2-7, with 11 bases that match TRBD2. V trimming: 7 bases; J trimming: 2 bases; junction bases outside the gene matches: 1. Looked up from germline, CDR1 is SNHLY and CDR2 is FYNNEI. The CDR3 consists of 13 residues. CDR3 loop: CASNSGGAYEQYF. CDR3 sequence (DNA): TGTGCCAGCAATAGCGGGGGGGCCTACGAGCAGTACTTC.

V is TRBV5-8 and J is TRBJ2-5, with 9 bases identical to TRBD1. The J segment lost 2 bases and the V segment lost 2 bases, leaving 4 bases of the junction unmatched. CDR3 length equals 15 residues. Germline V gene lookup returns CDR1 SGHTS and CDR2 YDEGEE. The CDR3 reads CASSFRDRVQETQYF. CDR3 in DNA: TGTGCCAGCAGCTTCCGGGACAGGGTACAAGAGACCCAGTACTTC.

V usage is TRBV27 and J usage is TRBJ2-2; TRBD2 agrees at 10 bases. Trimming removed 4 bases from V and 1 base from J; junction bases left unmatched: 9. There are 18 residues in the CDR3. Germline loops: CDR1 MNHEY, CDR2 SMNVEV (reference sequence). This CDR3 reads CASSSPAGGRRNTGELFF. The CDR3 DNA is TGTGCCAGCAGTTCCCCAGCGGGAGGGCGTCGGAACACCGGGGAGCTGTTTTTT.

The chain combines TRBV5-4 with TRBJ1-1, with D perhaps matching TRBD1 (6 bases). The CDR3 is 15 amino acids. Germline V CDR1 and CDR2: SGHNT, YYREEE (reference sequence). V was pared by 0 bases and J by 5 bases, with 14 bases between. The CDR3 sequence is CASSLAKGGWTEAFF. As DNA, the CDR3 is TGTGCCAGCAGCTTGGCGAAGGGGGGGTGGACTGAAGCTTTCTTT.

The chain employs TRBV9 and TRBJ1-2; D possibly corresponds to TRBD1 (6 bases). V lost 4 bases and J lost 3, with 13 bases in between. The germline gives CDR1 SGDLS, CDR2 YYNGEE. The CDR3 totals 14 residues. This CDR3 is CASSKGQTDYGYTF. DNA for the CDR3: TGTGCCAGCAGCAAAGGACAGACCGACTATGGCTACACCTTC.

This chain uses TRBV4-3 with TRBJ2-3, with 13 positions matching TRBD2. Germline V CDR1 and CDR2: LGHNA, YSLEER. Unmatched junction bases numbered 5, after V lost 2 bases and J lost 3 bases. This CDR3 is 17 amino acids long. The DNA of the CDR3 is TGCGCCAGCAGCCAACGTGGACTAGCGGGAGATACAGATACGCAGTATTTT. Translating gives CASSQRGLAGDTDTQYF.

This sequence joins TRBV5-1 and TRBJ2-6; TRBD1 might be the D (6 bases). From germline, CDR1 is SGHRS and CDR2 YFSETQ. CDR3 size: 17 residues. V gave up 0 bases and J gave up 1 base, with 11 bases separating them. The CDR3 spells CASSLDPTGSGANVLTF. The CDR3 coding sequence is TGCGCCAGCAGCTTGGACCCTACAGGGTCTGGGGCCAACGTCCTGACTTTC.

This clone was recorded once. CDR3 coding DNA: TGTGCCAGCAGCCGCCAGGGGGAGTTGAACACTGAAGCTTTCTTT. Translated: CASSRQGELNTEAFF. The V call is TRBV5-4, the J call TRBJ1-1; 7 bases are a match to TRBD1. With V trimmed by 4 bases and J by 0 bases, 6 bases remained unmatched. The CDR3 has 15 residues. Germline CDR1 and CDR2: SGHNT and YYREEE (reference sequence).

The chain recombines TRBV27 with TRBJ2-7, with a weak D call TRBD1 (6 bases). V lost 3 bases and J 2 bases, leaving 11 bases between the germline ends. The CDR3 loop spans 14 amino acids. Germline-derived CDR1 and CDR2 are MNHEY and SMNVEV (reference sequence). CDR3 in amino acids: CASSLSGETYEQYF. CDR3 nucleotides: TGTGCCAGCAGTTTGTCAGGGGAAACCTACGAGCAGTACTTC.

This clone appeared once. This sequence joins TRBV6-5 and TRBJ1-2, with TRBD1 matching over 7 bases. Trimming removed 2 bases from V and 4 bases from J; junction bases left unmatched: 4. There are 14 residues in the CDR3. CDR1 and CDR2 from the germline V gene are MNHEY and SVGAGI. CDR3 amino acids: CASSYGGTVYGYTF. CDR3 bases: TGTGCCAGCAGTTACGGCGGGACAGTCTATGGCTACACCTTC.

This clone appeared a few times. This chain links TRBV18 with TRBJ2-3, with 7 bases fitting TRBD2. From germline, CDR1 is KGHSH and CDR2 LQKENI. Trimming removed 3 bases from V and 4 bases from J; junction bases left unmatched: 10. The CDR3 is 16 residues long. The chain's CDR3 is CASSPSGGVDADTQYF. The CDR3, as DNA: TGTGCCAGCTCACCGTCGGGGGGAGTGGATGCAGATACGCAGTATTTT.

V gene TRBV9 combines with J gene TRBJ2-3; D may be TRBD1 (6 bases). Germline CDR1 is SGDLS and CDR2 is YYNGEE. This CDR3 comprises 15 residues. Trimming took 0 bases from V and 4 from J, leaving 12 bases between them. The CDR3 nucleotides read TGTGCCAGCAGCGTAGGGTGGGGGCAGGCAGATACGCAGTATTTT. This gives the protein CASSVGWGQADTQYF.

The V and J genes are TRBV25-1 and TRBJ2-4; D unresolved. Trimming removed 8 bases from V and 0 bases from J, with 11 bases in between. The CDR3 spans 14 residues. Germline V lookup: CDR1 MGHDK, CDR2 SYGVNS. The CDR3 DNA follows: TGTGCCAGCCAGGACCCTATAGCCAAAAACATTCAGTACTTC. Its protein is CASQDPIAKNIQYF.

V and J are TRBV2 and TRBJ2-7, with 8 bases aligning to TRBD2. V was pared by 1 base and J by 2 bases, with 4 bases of the junction left unmatched. The length of the CDR3 is 15 residues. Germline V gene lookup returns CDR1 SNHLY and CDR2 FYNNEI. The DNA of the CDR3 is TGTGCCAGCAGTGAAGGAAGCGGGGGCCCCTACGAGCAGTACTTC. Its protein is CASSEGSGGPYEQYF.